This paragraph reports one T cell receptor (beta chain). Trimming took 4 bases from V and 8 from J, leaving 17 bases between them. The CDR3 extends over 15 amino acids. Germline loops: CDR1 SGHVS, CDR2 FQNEAQ. Produced via immunoSEQ multiplex PCR; TCRdb's table is partial and in-frame only. The sample has 45,000 to 60,000 clones, about 86% seen once. These data belong to a study of blood T cell repertoires in COVID-19. Study as a whole: The samples span acute and convalescent COVID-19 from the United States, Italy and Spain. The cDNA or gDNA used as material had been derived from T cells, B-cell-depleted T cells, or PBMCs.

This rearrangement joins TRBV7-8 to TRBJ2-2, with D tentatively TRBD2 (5 bases). The sequence was obtained from a man between 65 and 85 years old with active COVID-19. The sequencing input was peripheral blood. CDR3: CASSSSLVGSGELFF. CDR3 DNA: TGTGCCAGCAGCTCCTCTCTGGTAGGGAGTGGGGAGCTGTTTTTT.